Below, one T cell receptor (beta chain) is given with its context. This entry belongs to a study of blood T cell repertoires in COVID-19. The trim removed 2 bases at V and 3 bases at J, leaving 3 bases unmatched. The CDR3 spans 15 residues. Germline CDR1 reads PRHDT; CDR2 reads FYEKMQ (reference sequence). Seattle researchers signed up patients amid active infection and tracked them longitudinally. Original processing methods: Quantification of nucleated cells was approximated via reference gene primer amplification. Generated by immunoSEQ multiplex PCR, the TCRdb table keeps only in-frame clones and is missing some. The V and J calls and clone size are taken from that table; D and trimming were inferred from the DNA. The table lists hundreds of thousands of clones, around 89% of them singletons.

The sequence was obtained from a woman aged 25 to 39 with COVID-19, enrolled during active disease. This chain links TRBV13 with TRBJ2-2; 7 nucleotides align to TRBD2. The sequencing sample was made of peripheral blood. The CDR3 region is CASSLSSGYTGELFF. Written as DNA, the CDR3 is TGTGCCAGCAGCTTATCTAGCGGATACACCGGGGAGCTGTTTTTT.